The 19 T cell receptor beta chains below were found in one sample sequenced in a study of cytomegalovirus exposure and HLA in healthy donors. Data came from immunoSEQ multiplex PCR; TCRdb stores just in-frame clones and leaves some out. Of roughly 56,000 clones detected, 90% to 95% appear once; the ten largest clones hold about 2.2%. The sample consisted of PBMCs. The receptor source for this set is a woman aged 25 to 45 in good health and CMV-seronegative.

The J gene is TRBJ2-5, the V gene TRBV29-1; 11 bases map to TRBD2. This CDR3 comprises 14 residues. Trimming took 2 bases from V and 7 from J; bases not matched to a gene: 6. The germline gives CDR1 SQVTM, CDR2 ANQGSEA. CDR3 sequence reads: CSVESGLAGGTQYF. As DNA, the CDR3 is TGCAGCGTTGAAAGTGGGCTAGCGGGAGGGACCCAGTACTTC.

The genes are TRBV5-8 and TRBJ1-2; D might be TRBD1 (5 bases). Per germline, CDR1 SGHTS and CDR2 YDEGEE. Deletions cut 1 base from V and 8 bases from J, with 9 bases between. The CDR3 sequence is 12 residues long. CDR3 nucleotides: TGTGCCAGCAGCTTGTATCAGGGCGGCTACACCTTC. This sequence encodes CASSLYQGGYTF.

The chain couples TRBV6-5 to TRBJ1-5; D is perhaps TRBD1 (6 bases). Germline assignment: CDR1 MNHEY and CDR2 SVGAGI. The CDR3 length is 15 residues. The ends were cut back, 5 bases at V and 1 base at J, with 12 bases in the middle. CDR3 amino acids: CASSTTGFSNQPQHF. For the CDR3, the DNA is TGTGCCAGCAGTACCACAGGGTTCAGCAATCAGCCCCAGCATTTT.

Only a few counts were recorded for this clone. V gene TRBV4-1 combines with J gene TRBJ2-5; 8 nucleotides match TRBD1. Germline loops: CDR1 MGHRA, CDR2 YSYEKL. V lost 8 bases and J lost 3; bases outside the gene matches: 14. The CDR3 has 16 amino acids. The CDR3 sequence: CASRAETQGVKETQYF. The CDR3 DNA reads TGCGCCAGCCGGGCCGAAACACAGGGGGTCAAAGAGACCCAGTACTTC.

The CDR3 here is CASRLYPGQQETQYF. The CDR3 bases are TGTGCCAGCAGGCTTTATCCGGGACAACAAGAGACCCAGTACTTC. The genes are TRBV6-5 and TRBJ2-5, with D maybe TRBD1 (6 bases). Germline assignment: CDR1 MNHEY and CDR2 SVGAGI. V lost 6 bases and J 2 bases, leaving 16 bases between the germline ends. The CDR3 runs 15 residues.

The chain joins TRBV15 to TRBJ1-4; 9 bases agree with TRBD1. Germline-derived CDR1 and CDR2 are LNHNV and YYDKDF (reference sequence). This CDR3 comprises 17 residues. Germline trimming cut 0 bases from V and 6 bases from J; bases unmatched to any gene: 8. In DNA, the CDR3 is TGTGCCACCAGCAGAGATGCACCCGGACAGGGGTATGAAAAACTGTTTTTT. This encodes CATSRDAPGQGYEKLFF.

J is TRBJ1-2 and V is TRBV13; 9 bases are shared with TRBD1. The CDR3 length is 15 residues. In germline, CDR1 is PRHDT, CDR2 FYEKMQ (reference sequence). V shed 5 bases, J shed 5 bases, and the junction held 9 bases outside the gene matches. CDR3 amino acids: CASSTRQGEVYGYTF. In DNA, the CDR3 is TGTGCCAGCAGCACCAGACAGGGGGAGGTTTATGGCTACACCTTC.

The CDR3 loop reads CASSERAGGTDTQYF. As DNA, the CDR3 is TGTGCCAGCAGTGAAAGGGCGGGAGGCACAGATACGCAGTATTTT. This sequence joins TRBV6-1 and TRBJ2-3; 7 bases map to TRBD2. After removal of 2 bases from V and 1 base from J, the junction contained 3 bases not matched to a gene. The germline gives CDR1 MNHNS, CDR2 SASEGT. The CDR3 length is 15 residues.

V is TRBV7-9 and J is TRBJ2-1, with D uncertain. V lost 2 bases and J 10 bases, leaving 12 bases between the germline ends. Germline V gene sequence: CDR1 SEHNR, CDR2 FQNEAQ (reference sequence). The CDR3 is made up of 13 amino acids. CDR3 loop: CASSLSQVYEQFF. The DNA of the CDR3 is TGTGCCAGCAGCTTATCGCAGGTATACGAGCAGTTCTTC.

The chain recombines TRBV2 with TRBJ2-7; 8 bases match TRBD1. Germline CDR1 SNHLY, CDR2 FYNNEI. The CDR3 length is 13 residues. J lost 3 bases, V lost 3 bases, and 1 base had no gene match. The DNA of the CDR3 is TGTGCCAGCAGTGATACAGGGGGCTACGAGCAGTACTTC. Protein: CASSDTGGYEQYF.

This sequence joins TRBV6-5 and TRBJ2-5, with a tentative D call TRBD1 (6 bases). The CDR3 totals 14 residues. CDR1 MNHEY and CDR2 SVGAGI come from the germline V gene. The ends were cut back, 0 bases at V and 1 base at J, with 6 bases in the middle. CDR3 sequence: CASSYSTGQETQYF. Written as DNA, the CDR3 is TGTGCCAGCAGTTACTCGACAGGCCAAGAGACCCAGTACTTC.

This chain joins TRBV6-1 and TRBJ1-1, with TRBD1 matching 12 bases. With 5 bases clipped from V and 5 bases from J, the junction kept 6 bases outside the gene matches. Germline V gene lookup returns CDR1 MNHNS and CDR2 SASEGT. The CDR3 loop spans 15 amino acids. Written as DNA, the CDR3 is TGTGCCAGCAGTCGGGTGGGACAGGGGGCTACTGAAGCTTTCTTT. Residues: CASSRVGQGATEAFF.

The genes are TRBV4-1 and TRBJ2-1; 9 bases line up with TRBD2. After removal of 1 base from V and 7 bases from J, the junction contained 8 bases not matched to a gene. The CDR3 contains 16 residues. Germline V gene sequence: CDR1 MGHRA, CDR2 YSYEKL. CDR3 protein: CASSQVESGRRNEQFF. CDR3 nucleotide sequence: TGCGCCAGCAGCCAAGTGGAAAGCGGGAGGAGGAATGAGCAGTTCTTC.

V is TRBV28 and J is TRBJ1-2, with D possibly being TRBD1 (5 bases). Trimming cost V 5 bases and J 7 bases, with 11 bases left between them. CDR1 is MDHEN and CDR2 is SYDVKM in the germline V gene. There are 12 residues in the CDR3. For the CDR3, the DNA is TGTGCCAGCAGTCAGGGAAAGAGTGGCTACACCTTC. Protein product: CASSQGKSGYTF.

The chain combines TRBV9 with TRBJ2-2, with D possibly matching TRBD2 (6 bases). Germline V CDR1 and CDR2: SGDLS, YYNGEE. With 2 bases removed from V and 1 base from J, the gap between germline ends came to 12 bases. The CDR3 consists of 16 residues. The CDR3 reads CASSVKGLENTGELFF. The CDR3 region has the DNA TGTGCCAGCAGCGTCAAGGGACTTGAGAACACCGGGGAGCTGTTTTTT.

In the case of this clone: One junction end disagrees with the germline gene, perhaps due to a read error. In DNA form, the CDR3 reads TGTGCCAGTAGGGCCCCTTGGCAGAGGATTTTT. Translated: CASRAPWQRIF. This sequence joins TRBV19 and TRBJ2-2; D remains ambiguous. In germline, CDR1 is LNHDA, CDR2 SQIVND (reference sequence). This CDR3 is built from 11 residues.

V is TRBV10-1 and J is TRBJ1-4; D ambiguous. Per germline, CDR1 WNHNN and CDR2 SYGVQD (reference sequence). Trimming pared 5 bases from V and 6 bases from J, leaving 13 bases between. The CDR3 length is 14 residues. The CDR3, as DNA: TGCGCCAGCAGTCCCGGGAACCGGGATGAAAAACTGTTTTTT. This codes for CASSPGNRDEKLFF.

This clone was observed once. The V gene is TRBV4-1, the J gene TRBJ2-2; 14 nucleotides align to TRBD2. Germline values: CDR1 MGHRA, CDR2 YSYEKL. The J segment lost 4 bases and the V segment lost 0 bases, leaving 4 bases of the junction unmatched. The CDR3 contains 18 residues. DNA for the CDR3: TGCGCCAGCAGCCAAGAGGGACTAGCGGGAGTAAGCACCGGGGAGCTGTTTTTT. This sequence encodes CASSQEGLAGVSTGELFF.

The CDR3 is CASSPPGGASNQPQHF. CDR3 DNA: TGTGCCAGTAGTCCCCCCGGGGGGGCTAGCAATCAGCCCCAGCATTTT. The genes are TRBV19 and TRBJ1-5, with D perhaps matching TRBD1 (6 bases). V was cut by 5 bases and J by 0 bases, with 14 bases left in between. Germline CDR1 LNHDA, CDR2 SQIVND (reference sequence). This CDR3 is 16 amino acids long.